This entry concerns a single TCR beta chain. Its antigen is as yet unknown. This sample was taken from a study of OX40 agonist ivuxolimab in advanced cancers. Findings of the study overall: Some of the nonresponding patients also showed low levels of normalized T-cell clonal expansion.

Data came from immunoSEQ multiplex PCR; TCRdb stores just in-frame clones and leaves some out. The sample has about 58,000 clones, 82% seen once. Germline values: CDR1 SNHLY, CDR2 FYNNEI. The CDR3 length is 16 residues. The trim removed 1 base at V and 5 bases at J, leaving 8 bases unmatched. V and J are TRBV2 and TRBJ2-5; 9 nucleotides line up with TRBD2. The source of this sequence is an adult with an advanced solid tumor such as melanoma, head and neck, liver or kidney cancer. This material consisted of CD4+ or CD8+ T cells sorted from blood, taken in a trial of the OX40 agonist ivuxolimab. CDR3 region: CASSEGSAGGRETQYF. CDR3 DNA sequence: TGTGCCAGCAGTGAAGGATCGGCGGGGGGGCGTGAGACCCAGTACTTC.